This T cell receptor beta chain was found in a study of Ad26.COV2.S vaccination and SARS-CoV-2 variants. Turning to the study itself: By the intramuscular route, Ad26.COV2.S was given once, or twice 56 days apart.

TCRdb's table, derived via immunoSEQ multiplex PCR, lists solely in-frame clones and lacks some. The sample shows a few hundred thousand clones, more than 75% of them seen only once. Treatment meaning: roughly 20 received Ad26.COV2.S at low or high dose, single or two shots; a few received placebo; per-sample allocation not given. Vaccine and placebo recipients were sampled on day 63 after the first injection. Ad26 vector vaccine expressed Wuhan-strain SARS-CoV-2 spike. Study-wide results and caveats: Estimates derived from TCR breadth and depth analyses may have underestimated total T cell responses. Placebo recipients trailed vaccine recipients in spike-specific TCR breadth.

On this clone itself: Its antigen remains unknown.

V lost 5 bases to trimming and J lost 1 base, with 18 bases between them. Germline CDR1 is MNHEY and CDR2 is SMNVEV (reference sequence). The CDR3 extends over 16 amino acids. The starting material was peripheral blood, obtained in a trial of Ad26.COV2.S vaccine versus placebo. The chain couples TRBV27 to TRBJ2-7; tentative D call: TRBD1 (5 bases). The receptor was isolated from a person aged 18-65 years who received the Ad26.COV2.S COVID-19 vaccine or a placebo. In nucleotides, the CDR3 is TGTGCCAGCAGTAGGAACCTAGACAGAAGTTCCTACGAGCAGTACTTC. It yields the protein CASSRNLDRSSYEQYF.